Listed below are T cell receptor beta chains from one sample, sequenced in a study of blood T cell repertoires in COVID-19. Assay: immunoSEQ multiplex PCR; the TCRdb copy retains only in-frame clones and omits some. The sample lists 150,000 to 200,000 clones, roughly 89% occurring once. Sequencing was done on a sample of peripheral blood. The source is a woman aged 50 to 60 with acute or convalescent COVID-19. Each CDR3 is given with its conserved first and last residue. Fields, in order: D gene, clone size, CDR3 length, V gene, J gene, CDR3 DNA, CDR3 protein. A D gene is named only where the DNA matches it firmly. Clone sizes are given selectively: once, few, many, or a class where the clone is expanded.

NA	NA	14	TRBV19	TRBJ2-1	TGTGCCAGTAGCCCTTTTCCCTCCTACAATGAGCAGTTCTTC	CASSPFPSYNEQFF
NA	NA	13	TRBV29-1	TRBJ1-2	TGCAGCGTGCCCGGACAGATAAACTATGGCTACACCTTC	CSVPGQINYGYTF
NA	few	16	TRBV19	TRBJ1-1	TGTGCCAGTAGTATGCGGGTCGGGGGGGCAGAAACTGAAGCTTTCTTT	CASSMRVGGAETEAFF
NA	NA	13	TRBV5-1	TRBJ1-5	TGCGCCAGCAGCTTGGCGTCCAATCAGCCCCAGCATTTT	CASSLASNQPQHF
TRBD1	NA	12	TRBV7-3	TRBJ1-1	TGTGCCAGCAGCTGGGACAGGGAAAAAGCTTTCTTT	CASSWDREKAFF
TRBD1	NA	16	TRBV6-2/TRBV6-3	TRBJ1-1	TGTGCCAGCAGTGACTACAGGGGCTCCATGAACACTGAAGCTTTCTTT	CASSDYRGSMNTEAFF
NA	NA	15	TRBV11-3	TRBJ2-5	TGTGCCAGCAGCCCCCGGGGAGGGCCCAGGGGGACCCAGTACTTC	CASSPRGGPRGTQYF
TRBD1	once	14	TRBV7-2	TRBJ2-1	TGTGCCAGCAGCATAGCGACAGGGGAACGAGAGCAGTTCTTC	CASSIATGEREQFF
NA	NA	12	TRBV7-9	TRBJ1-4	TGTGCCAGCAGCCTAGGACAGGAAAAACTGTTTTTT	CASSLGQEKLFF
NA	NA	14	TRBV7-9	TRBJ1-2	TGTGCCAGCAGCTTAGGGCTGGGCCTATATGGCTACACCTTC	CASSLGLGLYGYTF
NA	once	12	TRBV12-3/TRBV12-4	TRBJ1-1	TGTGCCAGCAGAGTAATGGGGGGGGCGGGAGATTTT	CASRVMGGAGDF
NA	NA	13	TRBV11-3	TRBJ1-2	TGTGCCAGCAGCTTAGCTGAGTCCTATGGCTACACCTTC	CASSLAESYGYTF
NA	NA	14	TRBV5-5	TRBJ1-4	TGTGCCAGCAGCTTGGGTGGGGCTTGGGAAAAACTGTTTTTT	CASSLGGAWEKLFF
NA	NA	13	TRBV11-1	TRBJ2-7	TGTGCCAGCAGCTCAACTAGAATAGGCGAGCAGTACTTC	CASSSTRIGEQYF
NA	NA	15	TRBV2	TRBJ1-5	TGTGCCAGCAGTCCCGCTCGGGTTGGCAATCAGCCCCAGCATTTT	CASSPARVGNQPQHF
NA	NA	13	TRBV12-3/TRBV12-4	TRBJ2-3	TGTGCCAGCAGCCCAGGGGCGTCAGATACGCAGTATTTT	CASSPGASDTQYF
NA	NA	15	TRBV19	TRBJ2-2	TGTGCCAGTAGTATTGATGGCGGAACCACCGGGGAGCTGTTTTTT	CASSIDGGTTGELFF
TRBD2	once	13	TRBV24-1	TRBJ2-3	TGTGCCACCAGTGATTGGCGGGGGGATACGCAGTATTTT	CATSDWRGDTQYF
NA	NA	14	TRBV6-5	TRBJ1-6	TGTGCCACCCTTGAGGAGGGGAGAAATTCACCCCTCCACTTT	CATLEEGRNSPLHF
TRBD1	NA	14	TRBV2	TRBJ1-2	TGTGCCAGCAGTGATTTGACAGGGGCGTCGAGCTACACCTTC	CASSDLTGASSYTF
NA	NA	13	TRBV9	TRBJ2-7	TGTGCCAGCAGCGCCAGGGGTCCCGACGAGCAGTACTTC	CASSARGPDEQYF
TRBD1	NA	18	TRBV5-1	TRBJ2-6	TGCGCCAGCGCTGGGGGCGGGACAGGGGCTGTTGGGGCCAACGTCCTGACTTTC	CASAGGGTGAVGANVLTF
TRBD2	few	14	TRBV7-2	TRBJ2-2	TGTGCCAGCAGCCTCAAGCGGGAGTCCGGGGAGCTGTTTTTT	CASSLKRESGELFF
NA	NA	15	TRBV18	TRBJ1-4	TGTGCCAGCTCAAGGACGGGACATGGAAATGAAAAACTGTTTTTT	CASSRTGHGNEKLFF
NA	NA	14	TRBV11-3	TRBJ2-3	TGTGCCAGCAGCTTAAACAGGGTCACAGATACGCAGTATTTT	CASSLNRVTDTQYF
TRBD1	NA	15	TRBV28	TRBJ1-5	TGTGCCAGCAGTTTGTGGGGACAGCGCGATCAGCCCCAGCATTTT	CASSLWGQRDQPQHF
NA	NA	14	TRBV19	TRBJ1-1	TGTGCCAGTAGTTTTTTCGACTGGGGCCCTGAAGCTTTCTTT	CASSFFDWGPEAFF
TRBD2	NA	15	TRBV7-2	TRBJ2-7	TGTGCCAGCAGCTTAGGAGGTAGCGGGAGTCAAGAGCAGTACTTC	CASSLGGSGSQEQYF
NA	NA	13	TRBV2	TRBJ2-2	TGTGCCAGCAGCCCGGAGGGAACCGGGGAGCTGTTTTTT	CASSPEGTGELFF
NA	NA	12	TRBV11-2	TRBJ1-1	TGTGCCAGCAGGGGGGGAACCACTGAAGCTTTCTTT	CASRGGTTEAFF
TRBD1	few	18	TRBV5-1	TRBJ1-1	TGCGCCAGCAGCTTGTGGATGAGGGGGACAGGCGTGAACACTGAAGCTTTCTTT	CASSLWMRGTGVNTEAFF
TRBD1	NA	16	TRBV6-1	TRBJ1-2	TGTGCCAGCAGTGAAGCTCTGGGACAGGGAGGCTATGGCTACACCTTC	CASSEALGQGGYGYTF
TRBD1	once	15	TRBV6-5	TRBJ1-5	TGTGCCAGCAGTAGGACAGGGGGCGGGGTTCAGCCCCAGCATTTT	CASSRTGGGVQPQHF
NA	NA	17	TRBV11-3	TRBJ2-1	TGTGCCAGCAGCTTTCACCGGGACAATCCTACCTACAATGAGCAGTTCTTC	CASSFHRDNPTYNEQFF
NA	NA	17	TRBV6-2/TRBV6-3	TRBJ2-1	TGTGCCAGCAGTTACGGAGGACTCCTGAGCTCCTACAATGAGCAGTTCTTC	CASSYGGLLSSYNEQFF
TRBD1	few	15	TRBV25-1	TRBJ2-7	TGTGCCAGCAGCGAACCCGGGACAGGGGGGTACGAGCAGTACTTC	CASSEPGTGGYEQYF
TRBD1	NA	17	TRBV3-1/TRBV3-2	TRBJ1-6	TGTGCCAGCAGCAAAAGGGGGACAGGGGCCCTTAATTCACCCCTCCACTTT	CASSKRGTGALNSPLHF
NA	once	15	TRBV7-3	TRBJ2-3	TGTGCCAGCAGCCAAGTCGGGACAAGCTCAGATACGCAGTATTTT	CASSQVGTSSDTQYF
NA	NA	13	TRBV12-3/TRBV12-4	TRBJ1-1	TGTGCCAGCCGGGGGGGCGTGAACACTGAAGCTTTCTTT	CASRGGVNTEAFF
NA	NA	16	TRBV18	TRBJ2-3	TGTGCCAGCTCACCAATGGAAGAAGGGGTTGCAGATACGCAGTATTTT	CASSPMEEGVADTQYF
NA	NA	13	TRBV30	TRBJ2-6	TGTGCCTGGAGTGTAACAGGGGCCAACGTCCTGACTTTC	CAWSVTGANVLTF
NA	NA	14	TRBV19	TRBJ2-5	TGTGCCAGTAGTCCCCCCTCGACAAAAGAGACCCAGTACTTC	CASSPPSTKETQYF
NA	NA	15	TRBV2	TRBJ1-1	TGTGCCAGCAGCCCCTCCGTCCCTGGAGGAACTGAAGCTTTCTTT	CASSPSVPGGTEAFF
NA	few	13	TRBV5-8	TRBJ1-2	TGTGCCAGCACGCGCGGGACTCCCTATGGCTACACCTTC	CASTRGTPYGYTF
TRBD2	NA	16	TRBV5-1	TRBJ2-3	TGCGCCAGCAGCTTGGGGCAAGCGGGGGTCCCAGATACGCAGTATTTT	CASSLGQAGVPDTQYF
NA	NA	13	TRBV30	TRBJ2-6	TGTGCCTGGAGTGCCTCCGGGGCCAACGTCCTGACTTTC	CAWSASGANVLTF
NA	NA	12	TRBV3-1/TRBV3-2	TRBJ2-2	TGTGCCAGCAGGGCTGGCACCGGGGAGCTGTTTTTT	CASRAGTGELFF
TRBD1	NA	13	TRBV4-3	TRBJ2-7	TGCGCCAGCAGCCAGGGACAGTTCTACGAGCAGTACTTC	CASSQGQFYEQYF
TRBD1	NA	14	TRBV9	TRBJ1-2	TGTGCCAGCAGCGTATTGGGACAGGGTTATGGCTACACCTTC	CASSVLGQGYGYTF
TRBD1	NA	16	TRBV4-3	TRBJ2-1	TGCGCCAGCAGCCAAGAGGGGACAGGGAGTTACAATGAGCAGTTCTTC	CASSQEGTGSYNEQFF
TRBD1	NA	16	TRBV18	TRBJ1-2	TGTGCCAGCTCACCACTGACAGGGGGCAAGAACTATGGCTACACCTTC	CASSPLTGGKNYGYTF
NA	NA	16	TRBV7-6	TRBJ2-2	TGTGCCAGCAGCGCGGGCGTTAGCGGACCCACCGGGGAGCTGTTTTTT	CASSAGVSGPTGELFF
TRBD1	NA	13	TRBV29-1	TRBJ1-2	TGCAGCGTTGTAGGACAGGGGGCTTGGGGCTACACCTTC	CSVVGQGAWGYTF
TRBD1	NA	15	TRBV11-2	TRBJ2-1	TGTGCCAGCAGCTTCAGGGACAGTTACTACAATGAGCAGTTCTTC	CASSFRDSYYNEQFF
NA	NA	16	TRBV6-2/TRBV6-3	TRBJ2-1	TGTGCCAGCAGTTACTCGCGGTTCCTGTCCTACAATGAGCAGTTCTTC	CASSYSRFLSYNEQFF